The source of this TCR beta chain is a study of cytomegalovirus exposure and HLA in healthy donors. Study background: Inside one of the first data releases sat around 86 million unique TCRs taken from HLA-typed donors.

Study results and caveats: Within an earlier analysis, most TCR beta V segments proved productive either about 87% or about 30% of the time.

Concerning this clone itself: Its antigen is not known.

The J segment lost 4 bases and the V segment lost 6 bases, leaving 7 bases of the junction unmatched. CDR3 length: 14 amino acids. Germline CDR1 is MNHNS and CDR2 is SASEGT. In the PCR, 60 Vbeta and 13 Jbeta primers were used. The protocol was immunoSEQ multiplex PCR, while the TCRdb copy is restricted to in-frame clones and leaves out a portion. The repertoire consists of over 100,000 clones, with nearly 70% occurring once and the leading ten covering approximately 5.4%. This receptor was taken from a woman aged 70-85 years in good health and CMV-seropositive. The sequenced sample consisted of PBMCs. This sequence joins TRBV6-1 and TRBJ1-2; 8 nucleotides line up with TRBD1. The CDR3 DNA follows: TGTGCCAGCAGGTCGCTCACAGGGGGCTATGGCTACACCTTC. This codes for CASRSLTGGYGYTF.